This is a list of T cell receptor beta chains from one sample in a study of blood T cell repertoires in COVID-19. Here immunoSEQ multiplex PCR was the method, and the copy in TCRdb shows in-frame clones only, minus some. The table shows about 150,000 clones, with around 83% occurring only once. The sequencing input was PBMCs or T cells enriched from blood (not recorded which). The receptors shown here come from a man in his fifties or sixties who had recovered from COVID-19. Both conserved end residues are part of each CDR3. A D gene is named only where the DNA matches it firmly. Rows may omit the clone size; those that give it use once, few, many or a size class.

j_call | clone_size | v_call | d_call | cdr3_nt | cdr3_aa
TRBJ2-5 | - | TRBV4-3 | - | TGCGCCAGCAGCCAGTTCCTAGCGACCGAGACCCAGTACTTC | CASSQFLATETQYF
TRBJ2-1 | once | TRBV27 | - | TGTGCCAGCAGTTTATCGCGCGGGGAGATATACAATGAGCAGTTCTTC | CASSLSRGEIYNEQFF
TRBJ2-7 | - | TRBV7-2 | TRBD2 | TGTGCCAGCAGCTTAGGGGGGGAGGGGAAGGAGCAGTACTTC | CASSLGGEGKEQYF
TRBJ2-7 | - | TRBV30 | TRBD2 | TGTGCCTGGAGGTGGGCTAGCGGATACGAGCAGTACTTC | CAWRWASGYEQYF
TRBJ1-1 | - | TRBV30 | - | TGTGCCTGGAGTGCCTTGACACCGAACACTGAAGCTTTCTTT | CAWSALTPNTEAFF
TRBJ1-1 | - | TRBV4-3 | TRBD1 | TGCGCCAGCAGCGGGCGGACAGGGGGACTGGCGGGGAACACTGAAGCTTTCTTT | CASSGRTGGLAGNTEAFF
TRBJ2-7 | - | TRBV18 | - | TGTGCCAGCTCACCAGCCGGAGGCCACGAGCAGTACTTC | CASSPAGGHEQYF
TRBJ1-2 | - | TRBV6-5 | - | TGTGCCAGCACAAACAGGGCTGGCTATGGCTACACCTTC | CASTNRAGYGYTF
TRBJ1-1 | once | TRBV7-9 | - | TGTGCCAGCAGCCCGAGGACAGAGAACACTGAAGCTTTCTTT | CASSPRTENTEAFF
TRBJ2-3 | - | TRBV5-1 | TRBD2 | TGCGCCAGCAGCGGGGAGGGCGCGGCATCAGATACGCAGTATTTT | CASSGEGAASDTQYF
TRBJ2-7 | - | TRBV2 | TRBD1 | TGTGCCAGCAGAGCCGACAGGGGGCCTTCCTACGAGCAGTACTTC | CASRADRGPSYEQYF
TRBJ1-1 | few | TRBV29-1 | TRBD1 | TGCAGCGCTCAGGGGGGACTCAGATTTTTGAACACTGAAGCTTTCTTT | CSAQGGLRFLNTEAFF
TRBJ2-4 | - | TRBV3-1/TRBV3-2 | - | TGTGCCAGCAGCCAAGATTCCCTTCTAGCCAAAAACATTCAGTACTTC | CASSQDSLLAKNIQYF
TRBJ1-2 | - | TRBV5-6 | - | TGTGCCAGCAGCTTATCCGGGAACAGGGCCGGCGGTGGCTACACCTTC | CASSLSGNRAGGGYTF
TRBJ1-6 | - | TRBV7-2 | - | TGTGCCAGCAGCTTATCGGGACTAGGGGCCCTCCACTTT | CASSLSGLGALHF
TRBJ1-6 | once | TRBV5-4 | TRBD1 | TGTGCCAGCAGCCACCGACAGGGGGGGGATTCACCCCTCCACTTT | CASSHRQGGDSPLHF
TRBJ1-2 | - | TRBV6-5 | TRBD1 | TGTGCCAGCAGTTACTCAGGGGGACAGGGATACGGCTACACCTTC | CASSYSGGQGYGYTF
TRBJ2-2 | - | TRBV19 | - | TGTGCCAGTAGTATAGATCCAGAAACCGGGGAGCTGTTTTTT | CASSIDPETGELFF
TRBJ2-5 | once | TRBV5-4 | TRBD1 | TGTGCCAGCAGCTCAACAGGGACAGGGACGCTTGAGACCCAGTACTTC | CASSSTGTGTLETQYF
TRBJ2-2 | - | TRBV5-1 | TRBD1 | TGCGCCAGCAGCTCCCGACAGGGAGCCTTACCTAACACCGGGGAGCTGTTTTTT | CASSSRQGALPNTGELFF
TRBJ1-6 | - | TRBV6-5 | TRBD1 | TGTGCCAGCAGTTACTCCCAGGGGGCGGGTTCACCCCTCCACTTT | CASSYSQGAGSPLHF
TRBJ2-3 | - | TRBV10-3 | TRBD2 | TGTGCCATCAGCGCAAGGACTAGCGGGGGGGCCCTAGATACGCAGTATTTT | CAISARTSGGALDTQYF
TRBJ2-3 | - | TRBV19 | - | TGTGCCAGTAGTATAGTCTTCACAGATACGCAGTATTTT | CASSIVFTDTQYF
TRBJ1-6 | - | TRBV5-4 | TRBD1 | TGTGCCAGCAGTTACGGGACAGGGGAATCACCCCTCCACTTT | CASSYGTGESPLHF
TRBJ2-7 | once | TRBV6-5 | TRBD1 | TGTGCCAGCAGTTACCTGACAGGGGCCTCCTACGAGCAGTACTTC | CASSYLTGASYEQYF
TRBJ2-3 | - | TRBV4-1 | TRBD2 | TGCGCCAGCAGCCAAGCGGCGACTAGCGGGGGGCGGGGAGATACGCAGTATTTT | CASSQAATSGGRGDTQYF
TRBJ2-2 | - | TRBV29-1 | - | TGCAGCGTTGAAGTGGGACACTCGAAAAACACCGGGGAGCTGTTTTTT | CSVEVGHSKNTGELFF
TRBJ2-1 | - | TRBV7-6 | TRBD2 | TGTGCCAGCAGCTTAGCGCCGTCTAGCGGGGCCTATGAGCAGTTCTTC | CASSLAPSSGAYEQFF
TRBJ1-2 | - | TRBV28 | TRBD1 | TGTGCCAGCAGGGAACCGGGACAGAACTATGGCTACACCTTC | CASREPGQNYGYTF
TRBJ2-7 | - | TRBV12-3/TRBV12-4 | - | TGTGCCAGCAGTTTCGGAGGCAGGGGAGAGCAGTACTTC | CASSFGGRGEQYF
TRBJ2-7 | once | TRBV21-1 | - | TGTGCCAGCAGCAAAGCGCAAGCGGGACAGGCTTACGAGCAGTACTTC | CASSKAQAGQAYEQYF
TRBJ2-5 | - | TRBV19 | TRBD2 | TGTGCCAGTAGTATCCTAGCGGGGGTAACGGGGGAGACCCAGTACTTC | CASSILAGVTGETQYF
TRBJ2-7 | - | TRBV27 | TRBD1 | TGTGCCAGCAGTTCCGTCCGACAGGGGGGGGGCATACCCTCCTACGAGCAGTACTTC | CASSSVRQGGGIPSYEQYF
TRBJ1-6 | - | TRBV5-1 | TRBD1 | TGCGCCAGCAGCTTGGCAGGGACAGGGGGCAATTCACCCCTCCACTTT | CASSLAGTGGNSPLHF
TRBJ2-5 | once | TRBV18 | - | TGTGCCAGCTCACCACCAGGGGACCAAGAGACCCAGTACTTC | CASSPPGDQETQYF
TRBJ2-3 | - | TRBV11-2 | - | TGTGCCAGCAGCCCCCGGACTAGCACAGATACGCAGTATTTT | CASSPRTSTDTQYF
TRBJ2-2 | - | TRBV2 | - | TGTGCCAGCTTCCGGGGGTTAGCCGGGGAGCTGTTTTTT | CASFRGLAGELFF
TRBJ2-2 | - | TRBV7-2 | TRBD1 | TGTGCCAGCAGCCCAGGGGGCACCGGGGAGCTGTTTTTT | CASSPGGTGELFF
TRBJ1-2 | - | TRBV7-2 | - | TGTGCCAGCAGCTTCGGAGGGTGGGATGGCTACACCTTC | CASSFGGWDGYTF
TRBJ1-1 | - | TRBV7-9 | - | TGTGCCACCGACTCCACTTCGCCTGAAGCTTTCTTT | CATDSTSPEAFF
TRBJ1-2 | - | TRBV2 | TRBD1 | TGTGCCAGCAGGGTGGGACAGGAGGCCAGGGCCGCTAACTATGGCTACACCTTC | CASRVGQEARAANYGYTF
TRBJ2-3 | - | TRBV3-1/TRBV3-2 | TRBD2 | TGTGCCAGCAGCCAGAGCGGGGGGGCAGATACGCAGTATTTT | CASSQSGGADTQYF
TRBJ1-1 | - | TRBV24-1 | TRBD1 | TGTGCCACCAGTGCCGGACAGGCGCCGAACACTGAAGCTTTCTTT | CATSAGQAPNTEAFF
TRBJ2-6 | - | TRBV2 | - | TGTGCCAGCAGTCCCTTTTACTCTGGGGCCAACGTCCTGACTTTC | CASSPFYSGANVLTF
TRBJ2-7 | - | TRBV9 | - | TGTGCCAGCAGCACCGACGATGGTGCGGTCTACGAGCAGTACTTC | CASSTDDGAVYEQYF
TRBJ1-6 | - | TRBV19 | TRBD1 | TGTGCCAGTAGTATCCGAGGGGGCGCCCATAATTCACCCCTCCACTTT | CASSIRGGAHNSPLHF
TRBJ1-2 | - | TRBV10-2 | - | TGCGCCAGCAGTGCGGACAGATTGTATGGCTACACCTTC | CASSADRLYGYTF
TRBJ1-3 | - | TRBV5-6 | TRBD1 | TGTGCCAGCAGCCCCCTGGGACAGGCCATCTCTGGAAACACCATATATTTT | CASSPLGQAISGNTIYF
TRBJ2-7 | - | TRBV6-2/TRBV6-3 | TRBD1 | TGTGCCAGCAGTTTCAGGGGGATAACCTACGAGCAGTACTTC | CASSFRGITYEQYF
TRBJ1-5 | - | TRBV19 | - | TGTGCCAGTCAATCCCAGGGTGGCAATCAGCCCCAGCATTTT | CASQSQGGNQPQHF
TRBJ1-1 | - | TRBV19 | TRBD1 | TGTGCCAGTATGGGGACAGGGGGGGGTGGCACTGAAGCTTTCTTT | CASMGTGGGGTEAFF
TRBJ1-1 | - | TRBV6-5 | - | TGTGCCAGCAGTTACTCGTCGTCTGGGGGGGATACTGAAGCTTTCTTT | CASSYSSSGGDTEAFF
TRBJ1-1 | - | TRBV4-1 | TRBD1 | TGCGCCAGCAGCCAAGGTGGGACAGGGCCCACTGAAGCTTTCTTT | CASSQGGTGPTEAFF
TRBJ1-3 | - | TRBV11-1 | TRBD1 | TGTGCCAGCAGCTCACCCAACAGGGGATACGGAAACACCATATATTTT | CASSSPNRGYGNTIYF
TRBJ1-2 | - | TRBV24-1 | - | TGTGCCACCAGTGACCGGTTTTTTAACTATGGCTACACCTTC | CATSDRFFNYGYTF
TRBJ2-4 | - | TRBV27 | - | TGTGCCAGCAGTCAGGGGCGGGTCCCAGGAGCCAAAAACATTCAGTACTTC | CASSQGRVPGAKNIQYF
TRBJ2-2 | - | TRBV19 | - | TGTGCCAGTAGTAGGGGACTGATCAACACCGGGGAGCTGTTTTTT | CASSRGLINTGELFF
TRBJ2-7 | - | TRBV19 | TRBD1 | TGTGCCAGTACCCCACCGGGACAGGGTTCCGAGCAGTACTTC | CASTPPGQGSEQYF
TRBJ1-2 | - | TRBV7-3 | TRBD1 | TGTGCCAGCAGCTTCACAGGGGGCGACTATGGCTACACCTTC | CASSFTGGDYGYTF
TRBJ2-3 | - | TRBV5-1 | - | TGCGCCAGCAGCTCCGGACCCCTAGCCACCACAGATACGCAGTATTTT | CASSSGPLATTDTQYF